This is a list of T cell receptor beta chains from one sample in a study of cytomegalovirus exposure and HLA in healthy donors. Data came from immunoSEQ multiplex PCR; TCRdb stores just in-frame clones and leaves some out. The table lists 180,000 or so clones, more than 75% of them singletons. The sequencing input was PBMCs. The receptors here all came from a man aged 25 to 45 in good health and CMV-seropositive. Both conserved end residues are part of each CDR3. The size of a clone is reported for some rows only, either as once, few or many, or as a class for expanded clones.

J gene | CDR3 length | V gene | clone size | CDR3 protein
TRBJ2-5 | 16 | TRBV6-6 | . | CASSYSFKGAQETQYF
TRBJ2-1 | 13 | TRBV11-2 | . | CASRRPPDNEQFF
TRBJ2-6 | 17 | TRBV28 | . | CASSLTGANSGANVLTF
TRBJ1-1 | 13 | TRBV11-1 | . | CASRKQGTDEAFF
TRBJ2-7 | 13 | TRBV7-3 | . | CASSRTPDGLFHF
TRBJ2-7 | 15 | TRBV7-6 | . | CASSPDGRGRHEQYF
TRBJ2-7 | 17 | TRBV4-1 | . | CASSAPSRTPRMNEQYF
TRBJ2-7 | 14 | TRBV6-5 | . | CASTSGGGGYEQYF
TRBJ1-2 | 15 | TRBV28 | . | CASSPGTGEFYDYTF
TRBJ2-3 | 13 | TRBV5-4 | . | CASSSDSTDTQYF
TRBJ1-2 | 15 | TRBV28 | . | CASRPDTGAYYGYTF
TRBJ2-3 | 15 | TRBV15 | . | CATSRVRPGVDTQYF
TRBJ1-2 | 14 | TRBV4-3 | . | CASSQETGRYGYTF
TRBJ1-2 | 15 | TRBV9 | . | CASSVDVGGSYGYTF
TRBJ2-7 | 12 | TRBV7-2 | . | CASSPLNSEQYF
TRBJ2-5 | 14 | TRBV28 | . | CASSGQGWQETQYF
TRBJ2-7 | 11 | TRBV6-5 | once | CASLEDNEQYF
TRBJ1-1 | 13 | TRBV5-1 | . | CASTEDGGTEAFF
TRBJ1-4 | 17 | TRBV18 | . | CASSPNNRAKANEKLFF
TRBJ1-2 | 12 | TRBV25-1 | . | CASSSGYLGYTF
TRBJ2-7 | 8 | TRBV19 | . | CAKGEQYF
TRBJ2-7 | 11 | TRBV29-1 | . | CSVEDSQARAF
TRBJ2-7 | 14 | TRBV27 | few | CASGGGYQTYEQYF
TRBJ2-1 | 13 | TRBV9 | . | CASSPPGSNEQFF
TRBJ2-7 | 13 | TRBV2 | . | CASSVRGSYEQYF
TRBJ2-2 | 14 | TRBV13 | few | CASSLGGGLGELFF
TRBJ2-7 | 15 | TRBV11-3 | . | CASSLAGGTTYEQYF
TRBJ1-4 | 15 | TRBV9 | . | CASSVRTGEGEKLFF
TRBJ1-1 | 15 | TRBV19 | . | CASSMWAGGNTEAFF